Below, 32 T cell receptor beta chains from the same sample are listed, as sequenced in a study of T cell responses to AZD1222 COVID-19 vaccine (dated by TCRdb to 2020 to 2022). The protocol used for the library was the immunoSEQ multiplex PCR assay. Imported from immuneACCESS, the table was reduced by TCRdb to in-frame sequences with V and J called. These copies leave out some clones; in studies compared against another copy, an unresolved V gene accounts for under half, and the cause of the remainder is not known. The sample table lists approximately 120,000 clones, roughly 88% of them with a count of one. Jointly, the top ten make up around 27% of the sample. Read against the paper, the sample's time point label means: about 28 days (+/-7) after the second vaccine dose. The material sequenced was peripheral blood, taken 28 days after the second AZD1222 dose. These receptors were taken from an adult who received the AZD1222 COVID-19 vaccine.

The chain is built from TRBV3-1 (or the pseudogene TRBV3-2) and TRBJ2-7; 11 nucleotides align to TRBD1. Trimming took 4 bases from V and 3 from J; bases not matched to a gene: 5. Germline-derived CDR1 and CDR2 are LGHDT and YNNKEL (reference sequence). This CDR3 spans 15 amino acids. This CDR3 reads CASSPRGTGGYEQYF. The CDR3, as DNA: TGTGCCAGCAGCCCCCGGGGGACAGGGGGCTACGAGCAGTACTTC.

The rearrangement uses TRBV10-1 and TRBJ1-1; unclear D gene. V shed 0 bases and J shed 2 bases, with 10 bases lying between them. The CDR3 runs 15 residues. From germline, CDR1 is WNHNN and CDR2 SYGVQD (reference sequence). CDR3 bases: TGCGCCAGCAGTGAGTCGAGAGGTGCAAACACTGAAGCTTTCTTT. Translation gives CASSESRGANTEAFF.

This clone was counted once. V is TRBV5-1 and J is TRBJ1-2, with a tentative D call TRBD1 (5 bases). Germline loops: CDR1 SGHRS, CDR2 YFSETQ. CDR3 length: 14 residues. Trimming removed 4 bases at V and 8 bases at J, with 18 bases between. This CDR3 is CASSAGQPHGGYTF. CDR3 DNA sequence: TGCGCCAGCAGCGCCGGACAACCTCACGGCGGCTACACCTTC. Full variable domain (outside the CDR3, taken from reference TRBV5-1 and TRBJ1-2): KAGVTQTPRYLIKTRGQQVTLSCSPISGHRSVSWYQQTPGQGLQFLFEYFSETQRNKGNFPGRFSGRQFSNSRSEMNVSTLELGDSALYLCASSAGQPHGGYTFGSGTRLTVV.

The rearrangement links TRBV6-5 to TRBJ1-2, with 7 bases fitting TRBD1. V lost 6 bases to trimming and J lost 6 bases; unmatched junction nucleotides: 10. The CDR3 spans 14 residues. The germline gives CDR1 MNHEY, CDR2 SVGAGI. CDR3 DNA: TGTGCCAGCAGCCCGAACAGGGGTGGCGATGGCTACACCTTC. Translated: CASSPNRGGDGYTF.

The rearrangement joins TRBV28 to TRBJ1-1; 9 bases are a match to TRBD1. This CDR3 has 20 residues. V was clipped by 1 base and J by 3 bases; unmatched bases: 18. The germline CDR1 and CDR2 sequences are MDHEN and SYDVKM. CDR3 region: CASSLLNLIRDRAEDTEAFF. CDR3 coding DNA: TGTGCCAGCAGTTTATTAAATCTCATCCGGGACAGGGCCGAGGACACTGAAGCTTTCTTT. The full variable domain, completed using reference TRBV28 and TRBJ1-1, is DVKVTQSSRYLVKRTGEKVFLECVQDMDHENMFWYRQDPGLGLRLIYFSYDVKMKEKGDIPEGYSVSREKKERFSLILESASTNQTSMYLCASSLLNLIRDRAEDTEAFFGQGTRLTVV.

The V call is TRBV13, the J call TRBJ2-7; D is possibly TRBD2 (5 bases). Trimming took off 6 bases at V and 6 bases at J, with 18 bases between the two ends. The CDR3 spans 14 residues. The germline gives CDR1 PRHDT, CDR2 FYEKMQ (reference sequence). The CDR3, as DNA: TGTGCCAGCAGTATAGCGCCGGTTGGGATCGAGCAGTACTTC. Translating it yields CASSIAPVGIEQYF.

This clone was picked up a small number of times. The gene calls are TRBV27 and TRBJ1-6; 9 positions agree with TRBD1. With 3 bases clipped from V and 5 bases from J, the junction kept 8 bases outside the gene matches. Germline CDR1 MNHEY, CDR2 SMNVEV (reference sequence). This CDR3 contains 17 residues. This chain's CDR3 is CASSLNRGRVDNSPLHF. CDR3 bases: TGTGCCAGCAGTTTGAACAGGGGGCGCGTCGATAATTCACCCCTCCACTTT.

The chain uses TRBV10-1 and TRBJ1-6, with a weak D call TRBD1 (5 bases). The CDR3 consists of 15 residues. The V end lost 4 bases, the J end lost 7 bases, and 14 bases lay between the germline ends. CDR1 and CDR2 from the germline V gene are WNHNN and SYGVQD (reference sequence). The CDR3 DNA follows: TGCGCCAGCAGTGTTGGGACGCACGGGAATTCACCCCTCCACTTT. Protein product: CASSVGTHGNSPLHF.

The chain has TRBV30 and TRBJ2-3, with 11 bases fitting TRBD1. The CDR3 runs 16 residues. Per the germline V gene, CDR1 is GTSNPN and CDR2 is SVGIG (reference sequence). Trimming removed 1 base from V and 2 bases from J; junction bases left unmatched: 5. CDR3 nucleotide sequence: TGTGCCTGGAGTGATGGGACAGGGGGACCCACAGATACGCAGTATTTT. This sequence encodes CAWSDGTGGPTDTQYF.

The V call is TRBV9, the J call TRBJ2-3; 8 nucleotides line up with TRBD2. Germline lookup yields CDR1 SGDLS and CDR2 YYNGEE. This CDR3 is built from 16 residues. V shed 3 bases and J 3 bases; nucleotides not matched to a gene: 9. The CDR3 protein is CASSGERGGLTDTQYF. The CDR3 nucleotides read TGTGCCAGCAGCGGGGAACGGGGGGGCCTGACAGATACGCAGTATTTT.

The chain recombines TRBV7-9 with TRBJ1-6; D is uncertain. Trimming shortened V by 1 base and J by 9 bases, and 10 bases separated the two germline ends. CDR1 and CDR2 (germline): SEHNR, FQNEAQ (reference sequence). The CDR3 sequence is 14 residues long. The CDR3 coding sequence is TGTGCCAGCAGCTTAGATTCTGCTGGTTCACCCCTCCACTTT. Residues: CASSLDSAGSPLHF. Combining the CDR3 with reference TRBV7-9 and TRBJ1-6 gives the whole variable domain DTGVSQNPRHKITKRGQNVTFRCDPISEHNRLYWYRQTLGQGPEFLTYFQNEAQLEKSRLLSDRFSAERPKGSFSTLEIQRTEQGDSAMYLCASSLDSAGSPLHFGNGTRLTVT.

The chain employs TRBV9 and TRBJ2-3; D gene unclear. Germline V lookup: CDR1 SGDLS, CDR2 YYNGEE. The CDR3 length is 12 residues. V was shortened by 0 bases and J by 11 bases, with 10 bases between the two germline ends. The CDR3 DNA reads TGTGCCAGCAGCGTAGTGGATAGCAGGCAGTATTTT. Its translation: CASSVVDSRQYF.

With regard to this clone: The junction differs from germline at one of its ends, possibly a read error. This chain links TRBV18 with TRBJ1-2; possible D gene TRBD1, 6 bases. Germline CDR1 reads KGHSH; CDR2 reads LQKENI. The CDR3 extends over 12 amino acids. CDR3 sequence reads: CASSPYDGGLFF. Here the CDR3 DNA reads TGTGCCAGCTCACCCTACGACGGGGGCTTATTCTTC.

The chain links TRBV14 to TRBJ2-7; no clear D gene. Germline V gene data show CDR1 as SGHDN and CDR2 as FVKESK. The CDR3 is made up of 13 amino acids. V was trimmed by 2 bases and J by 8 bases, leaving 13 bases between them. CDR3 residues: CASSQNAGEQQYF. CDR3 sequence (DNA): TGTGCCAGCAGCCAAAACGCTGGGGAACAGCAGTACTTC.

The rearrangement links TRBV7-9 to TRBJ2-7; TRBD1 aligns across 9 bases. V lost 3 bases and J lost 5; bases outside the gene matches: 5. Germline-derived CDR1 and CDR2 are SEHNR and FQNEAQ (reference sequence). The CDR3 is 14 amino acids. The CDR3 region has the DNA TGTGCCAGCAGCTTGGACAGGGGAATCAACGAGCAGTACTTC. The encoded protein is CASSLDRGINEQYF.

The chain uses TRBV5-8 and TRBJ1-2; maybe TRBD1 (6 bases). Germline V gene sequence: CDR1 SGHTS, CDR2 YDEGEE. With 3 bases removed from V and 0 bases from J, the gap between germline ends came to 15 bases. The CDR3 has 16 residues. The CDR3, as DNA: TGTGCCAGCAGCTCTGGGAGGGGGGGAGCTAACTATGGCTACACCTTC. Its protein is CASSSGRGGANYGYTF.

The chain recombines TRBV5-1 with TRBJ1-3; a weak D match, TRBD1 (6 bases). Trimming took 4 bases from V and 4 from J, leaving 18 bases between them. The V gene's germline CDR1 is SGHRS and CDR2 YFSETQ. The CDR3 covers 16 residues. CDR3 bases: TGCGCCAGCAGCCCTCAAAACTCGGGGGCAGGAAACACCATATATTTT. This translates into CASSPQNSGAGNTIYF.

V and J are TRBV28 and TRBJ2-7, with no clear D. Germline lookup yields CDR1 MDHEN and CDR2 SYDVKM. The CDR3 sequence is 12 residues long. V was pared by 3 bases and J by 6 bases, with 9 bases between. Here the CDR3 DNA reads TGTGCCAGCAGTTTCGAGGACGCCGAGCAGTACTTC. Its translation: CASSFEDAEQYF.

V is TRBV10-1 and J is TRBJ1-2; D is ambiguous. There are 15 residues in the CDR3. V was trimmed by 0 bases and J by 8 bases, leaving 16 bases between them. Germline CDR1 WNHNN, CDR2 SYGVQD (reference sequence). CDR3 region: CASSESKGSRVGYTF. Written as DNA, the CDR3 is TGCGCCAGCAGTGAGTCGAAAGGCTCGAGGGTAGGCTACACCTTC.

The chain recombines TRBV11-3 with TRBJ2-5, with D perhaps matching TRBD2 (6 bases). Trimming cost V 4 bases and J 11 bases, with 17 bases left between them. This CDR3 has 13 residues. CDR1 and CDR2 from the germline V gene are SGHNT and YENEEA. CDR3 protein: CASSSGWGERQYF. The CDR3, as DNA: TGTGCCAGCAGCTCAGGGTGGGGGGAAAGGCAGTACTTC. Full variable domain (outside the CDR3, taken from reference TRBV11-3 and TRBJ2-5): EAGVVQSPRYKIIEKKQPVAFWCNPISGHNTLYWYLQNLGQGPELLIRYENEEAVDDSQLPKDRFSAERLKGVDSTLKIQPAELGDSAVYLCASSSGWGERQYFGPGTRLLVL.

This chain links TRBV15 with TRBJ2-1; weak D call: TRBD1 (7 bases). Germline V CDR1 and CDR2: LNHNV, YYDKDF (reference sequence). This CDR3 has 18 residues. Trimming removed 4 bases from V and 1 base from J, with 20 bases in between. The CDR3 DNA is TGTGCCACCAGCAATGACAGGGACTGGGAAAGGTCCTACAATGAGCAGTTCTTC. It yields the protein CATSNDRDWERSYNEQFF.

V usage is TRBV9 and J usage is TRBJ1-2; a weak D match, TRBD1 (6 bases). Germline V gives CDR1 SGDLS, CDR2 YYNGEE. Trimming took off 0 bases at V and 8 bases at J, with 14 bases between the two ends. The CDR3 runs 14 residues. CDR3 protein: CASSVDAGAGGYTF. The CDR3 DNA reads as TGTGCCAGCAGCGTAGACGCGGGGGCGGGAGGCTACACCTTC. The whole variable domain, filled in from reference TRBV9 and TRBJ1-2, reads DSGVTQTPKHLITATGQRVTLRCSPRSGDLSVYWYQQSLDQGLQFLIQYYNGEERAKGNILERFSAQQFPDLHSELNLSSLELGDSALYFCASSVDAGAGGYTFGSGTRLTVV.

This chain connects TRBV27 to TRBJ2-1, with 7 bases fitting TRBD2. The trim removed 7 bases at V and 3 bases at J, leaving 6 bases unmatched. This CDR3 comprises 14 residues. CDR1 is MNHEY, CDR2 SMNVEV, per germline (reference sequence). CDR3 sequence (DNA): TGTGCCAGCATACCCGGGGGGAACTACAATGAGCAGTTCTTC. Protein: CASIPGGNYNEQFF.

The chain uses TRBV6-2 or TRBV6-3 and TRBJ2-1; no definite D call. This CDR3 has 13 residues. Germline assignment: CDR1 MNHEY and CDR2 SVGEGT. Trimming stripped 2 bases from V and 11 bases from J, with 13 bases between. The CDR3 spells CASSYNPLDQQFF. CDR3 coding DNA: TGTGCCAGCAGTTACAACCCCCTAGATCAGCAGTTCTTC.

The chain has TRBV30 and TRBJ2-5, with D hard to call. The CDR3 runs 12 residues. CDR1 GTSNPN and CDR2 SVGIG come from the germline V gene (reference sequence). Trimming pared 0 bases from V and 5 bases from J, leaving 7 bases between. CDR3 region: CAWSVRSETQYF. CDR3 sequence (DNA): TGTGCCTGGAGTGTAAGAAGCGAGACCCAGTACTTC.

V usage is TRBV2 and J usage is TRBJ2-3, with D uncertain. The V end was cut by 3 bases, the J end by 2 bases, with 9 bases between. Germline V gives CDR1 SNHLY, CDR2 FYNNEI. The CDR3 sequence is 14 residues long. The CDR3 region has the DNA TGTGCCAGCAGTGATAGTGAATACACAGATACGCAGTATTTT. It codes for CASSDSEYTDTQYF.

The rearrangement uses TRBV21-1 and TRBJ2-7. TRBV21-1 is a listed pseudogene. This CDR3 has 13 amino acids. CDR3 in amino acids: CASSKAGSYEQYF. In nucleotides, the CDR3 is TGTGCCAGCAGCAAAGCAGGATCCTACGAGCAGTACTTC.

The V call is TRBV2, the J call TRBJ1-1; 8 bases line up with TRBD1. CDR1 and CDR2 (germline): SNHLY, FYNNEI. V shed 7 bases and J 2 bases; nucleotides not matched to a gene: 6. The CDR3 totals 14 residues. The CDR3, as DNA: TGTGCCAGCAAGGACAGGGAAGGAAACACTGAAGCTTTCTTT. It translates to CASKDREGNTEAFF.

This clone was observed a handful of times. The V call is TRBV18, the J call TRBJ1-1; tentatively, D is TRBD1 (6 bases). The CDR3 runs to 14 residues. V was clipped by 5 bases and J by 4 bases, with 14 bases between them. The V gene's germline CDR1 is KGHSH and CDR2 LQKENI. The CDR3 DNA reads TGTGCCAGCTCATGGGGGCAGGGGATCACTGAAGCTTTCTTT. Residues: CASSWGQGITEAFF.

The chain links TRBV11-2 to TRBJ2-7, with a weak D call TRBD1 (5 bases). Per the germline V gene, CDR1 is SGHAT and CDR2 is FQNNGV. The CDR3 is 13 amino acids. Deletions cut 4 bases from V and 3 bases from J, with 10 bases between. Written as DNA, the CDR3 is TGTGCCAGCAGCTCCCAGGGCTTCTACGAGCAGTACTTC. Amino acid sequence: CASSSQGFYEQYF.

The chain couples TRBV5-1 to TRBJ2-1; TRBD2 matches 8 bases. There are 16 residues in the CDR3. Trimming at V came to 4 bases and at J to 2 bases, leaving 8 bases not matched to a gene. Germline CDR1 reads SGHRS; CDR2 reads YFSETQ. The CDR3 sequence: CASSPAPGGAYNEQFF. In DNA form, the CDR3 reads TGCGCCAGCAGCCCGGCCCCCGGGGGGGCCTACAATGAGCAGTTCTTC. Filled out from reference TRBV5-1 and TRBJ2-1, the complete variable domain reads KAGVTQTPRYLIKTRGQQVTLSCSPISGHRSVSWYQQTPGQGLQFLFEYFSETQRNKGNFPGRFSGRQFSNSRSEMNVSTLELGDSALYLCASSPAPGGAYNEQFFGPGTRLTVL.

The genes are TRBV4-1 and TRBJ1-4; D possibly corresponds to TRBD1 (6 bases). The CDR3 sequence is 15 residues long. Germline V gene data show CDR1 as MGHRA and CDR2 as YSYEKL. Trimming left V 4 bases short and J 11 bases short, with 20 bases between. The CDR3 bases are TGCGCCAGCAGCCCTCGGGAGGGGGATTTGAGGAAACTGTTTTTT. It specifies CASSPREGDLRKLFF.